Shown below are 18 T cell receptor beta chains from a single sample sequenced in a study of cytotoxic CD8 clonotypes in ibrutinib-treated CLL. Measured with immunoSEQ multiplex PCR; TCRdb has only the in-frame clones, and not every one. The table shows over 70,000 clones, with roughly 84% occurring only once. The sample in question was PBMCs, obtained before ibrutinib treatment. These receptors originate from a human donor with chronic lymphocytic leukemia.

The rearrangement links TRBV6-5 to TRBJ2-7; D remains ambiguous. The CDR3 length is 15 residues. Germline CDR1 and CDR2: MNHEY and SVGAGI. The V end was cut by 0 bases, the J end by 0 bases, with 9 bases between. The CDR3 spells CASSYSSGLSYEQYF. CDR3 DNA sequence: TGTGCCAGCAGTTACTCGTCCGGGCTCTCCTACGAGCAGTACTTC.

The rearrangement links TRBV9 to TRBJ2-3, with D perhaps TRBD2 (6 bases). CDR3 length: 16 residues. V lost 0 bases, J lost 3 bases, and 14 bases lay in between. CDR1 and CDR2 from the germline V gene are SGDLS and YYNGEE. DNA for the CDR3: TGTGCCAGCAGCGTAGCGACTAGTCTGGCGACAGATACGCAGTATTTT. Amino acid sequence: CASSVATSLATDTQYF.

V is TRBV6-6 and J is TRBJ1-2; possible D gene TRBD1, 6 bases. Germline loops: CDR1 MNHNY, CDR2 SVGAGI (reference sequence). Trimming pared 0 bases from V and 6 bases from J, leaving 11 bases between. The CDR3 is made up of 14 amino acids. Written as DNA, the CDR3 is TGTGCCAGCAGTTACTCGGGGGCTCGGGATGGCTACACCTTC. It encodes CASSYSGARDGYTF.

In the case of this clone: A junction boundary mismatches the germline segment, possibly from a read error. V is TRBV2 and J is TRBJ2-1; TRBD2 matches at 9 bases. Germline assignment: CDR1 SNHLY and CDR2 FYNNEI. The length of the CDR3 is 16 residues. The CDR3 loop reads CARSEGASGTYNEQFF. Written as DNA, the CDR3 is TGTGCCAGAAGTGAAGGGGCTAGCGGGACTTACAATGAGCAGTTCTTC.

CDR3 nucleotides: TGTGCCAGCTCGTGGACAGGTCGGGAGGACGAGCAGTACTTC. Protein sequence: CASSWTGREDEQYF. V usage is TRBV18 and J usage is TRBJ2-7; D might be TRBD1 or TRBD2, each matching 7 bases. In germline, CDR1 is KGHSH, CDR2 LQKENI. Between the trimmed V and J ends, which lost 6 bases and 5 bases, there was a span of 17 bases. The CDR3 sequence is 14 residues long.

The genes are TRBV27 and TRBJ2-7; D gene ambiguous. The V gene's germline CDR1 is MNHEY and CDR2 SMNVEV (reference sequence). V lost 5 bases, J lost 7 bases, and 21 bases lay in between. The CDR3 loop spans 15 amino acids. The DNA for the CDR3 is TGTGCCAGCAGTCTACGACCCCGAGGTATGGGGGAGCAGTACTTC. Residues: CASSLRPRGMGEQYF.

The gene calls are TRBV27 and TRBJ2-4, with 9 bases aligning to TRBD2. Per germline, CDR1 MNHEY and CDR2 SMNVEV (reference sequence). The V segment lost 0 bases and the J segment 3 bases; nucleotides outside the gene matches: 6. This CDR3 is built from 17 residues. The chain's CDR3 is CASSLSVAGAIKNIQYF. For the CDR3, the DNA is TGTGCCAGCAGTTTATCAGTAGCGGGAGCAATCAAAAACATTCAGTACTTC.

The rearrangement joins TRBV11-3 to TRBJ2-4; no firm D call. The CDR3 runs to 16 residues. The germline gives CDR1 SGHNT, CDR2 YENEEA. Trimming left V 3 bases short and J 1 base short, with 13 bases between. CDR3 amino acids: CASSFNSGMAKNIQYF. The CDR3 nucleotides are TGTGCCAGCAGCTTCAACAGTGGGATGGCCAAAAACATTCAGTACTTC.

This clone was seen just once. Written as DNA, the CDR3 is TGTGCCAGCAGTTACTCCTCAGGGGGCGAGGAGACCCAGTACTTC. Protein: CASSYSSGGEETQYF. V usage is TRBV6-5 and J usage is TRBJ2-5, with TRBD1 matching over 8 bases. After removal of 0 bases from V and 5 bases from J, the junction contained 5 bases not matched to a gene. Germline V lookup: CDR1 MNHEY, CDR2 SVGAGI. This CDR3 has 15 amino acids.

The chain combines TRBV7-9 with TRBJ1-4; D gene unclear. V was cut by 3 bases and J by 2 bases, with 7 bases left in between. Germline V lookup: CDR1 SEHNR, CDR2 FQNEAQ (reference sequence). This CDR3 comprises 14 residues. CDR3 in amino acids: CASSFLGTNEKLFF. CDR3 DNA: TGTGCCAGCAGCTTCTTAGGTACTAATGAAAAACTGTTTTTT.

The J gene is TRBJ2-2, the V gene TRBV10-1; TRBD2 agrees at 8 bases. J gave up 6 bases and V 4 bases, and 7 bases lay outside the gene matches. Germline CDR1 is WNHNN and CDR2 is SYGVQD (reference sequence). The CDR3 is made up of 15 amino acids. The CDR3 bases are TGCGCCAGCAGTGGTTATTCGGGACTAGCCGGGGAGCTGTTTTTT. As protein: CASSGYSGLAGELFF.

V is TRBV2 and J is TRBJ2-3; 7 positions match TRBD1. This CDR3 is built from 18 residues. CDR1 is SNHLY and CDR2 is FYNNEI in the germline V gene. V lost 4 bases to trimming and J lost 2 bases; unmatched junction nucleotides: 15. CDR3 amino acids: CASSGLGRGRGFTDTQYF. CDR3 nucleotides: TGTGCCAGCAGTGGGCTTGGACGGGGCAGGGGGTTCACAGATACGCAGTATTTT.

This clone appeared a few times. The genes are TRBV4-1 and TRBJ1-1; a weak D match, TRBD1 (5 bases). Germline V gene sequence: CDR1 MGHRA, CDR2 YSYEKL. The CDR3 loop spans 14 amino acids. V lost 3 bases and J 0 bases, leaving 8 bases between the germline ends. This chain's CDR3 is CASSQTAVNTEAFF. In nucleotides, the CDR3 is TGCGCCAGCAGCCAGACAGCCGTGAACACTGAAGCTTTCTTT.

The V gene is TRBV4-3, the J gene TRBJ2-3; unclear D gene. Trimming left V 4 bases short and J 1 base short, with 18 bases between. Germline assignment: CDR1 LGHNA and CDR2 YSLEER. The CDR3 extends over 17 amino acids. In DNA form, the CDR3 reads TGCGCCAGCAGCCCCCGTCCATTAGCCATGGGCACAGATACGCAGTATTTT. Translated: CASSPRPLAMGTDTQYF.

The chain joins TRBV5-6 to TRBJ2-1; the match to TRBD2 covers 10 bases. Per germline, CDR1 SGHDT and CDR2 YYEEEE. The length of the CDR3 is 16 residues. V gave up 3 bases and J gave up 7 bases; unmatched junction bases: 10. CDR3 in amino acids: CASSSKRLAGYNEQFF. The CDR3 nucleotides are TGTGCCAGCAGCTCCAAAAGACTAGCGGGTTATAATGAGCAGTTCTTC.

This sequence joins TRBV19 and TRBJ1-1; perhaps TRBD1 as D (5 bases). The germline gives CDR1 LNHDA, CDR2 SQIVND (reference sequence). There are 13 residues in the CDR3. V shed 7 bases and J shed 1 base, with 10 bases lying between them. The CDR3 region is CASTGFGNTEAFF. The CDR3 coding sequence is TGTGCCAGTACAGGGTTTGGGAACACTGAAGCTTTCTTT. Supplemented by reference TRBV19 and TRBJ1-1, the full variable domain reads DGGITQSPKYLFRKEGQNVTLSCEQNLNHDAMYWYRQDPGQGLRLIYYSQIVNDFQKGDIAEGYSVSREKKESFPLTVTSAQKNPTAFYLCASTGFGNTEAFFGQGTRLTVV.

This chain links TRBV6-5 with TRBJ2-1, with 7 bases aligning to TRBD2. Losses at the gene ends were 0 bases for V and 8 bases for J; bases not matched to a gene: 4. This CDR3 region has 14 residues. Germline V gene sequence: CDR1 MNHEY, CDR2 SVGAGI. The DNA for the CDR3 is TGTGCCAGCAGTTACTCGAACCGGGGGGATGAGCAGTTCTTC. Encoded protein: CASSYSNRGDEQFF.

The genes are TRBV11-3 and TRBJ2-7; D might be TRBD2 (6 bases). The V gene's germline CDR1 is SGHNT and CDR2 YENEEA. Trimming removed 7 bases at V and 0 bases at J, with 19 bases between. This CDR3 is 16 amino acids long. This chain's CDR3 is CASTPARFGSSYEQYF. The DNA of the CDR3 is TGTGCCAGCACTCCTGCCCGTTTCGGGAGCTCCTACGAGCAGTACTTC.